The 21 T cell receptor beta chains reported below all come from one sample, sequenced in a study of neoadjuvant anti-PD-1 for oral cavity cancer. Sequencing used immunoSEQ multiplex PCR; TCRdb keeps in-frame clones, though not all of them. The sample carries roughly 15,000 clones, 60% to 80% recorded once. Sequences were derived from PBMCs, sampled before nivolumab (anti-PD-1) treatment. The receptor set was obtained from a person aged 40-85 years with oral cavity squamous cell carcinoma.

The V gene is TRBV5-1, the J gene TRBJ1-1, with D uncertain. The V end lost 0 bases, the J end lost 1 base, and 13 bases lay between the germline ends. This CDR3 has 16 amino acids. In germline, CDR1 is SGHRS, CDR2 YFSETQ. CDR3 loop: CASSLAAVATNTEAFF. CDR3 DNA: TGCGCCAGCAGCTTGGCGGCCGTTGCCACGAACACTGAAGCTTTCTTT. Full variable domain (remainder filled in from reference TRBV5-1 and TRBJ1-1): KAGVTQTPRYLIKTRGQQVTLSCSPISGHRSVSWYQQTPGQGLQFLFEYFSETQRNKGNFPGRFSGRQFSNSRSEMNVSTLELGDSALYLCASSLAAVATNTEAFFGQGTRLTVV.

This clone was counted only a few times. The genes are TRBV5-1 and TRBJ1-1; D unclear. Germline V gives CDR1 SGHRS, CDR2 YFSETQ. The V and J ends lost 2 bases and 6 bases respectively, with 14 bases between them. The CDR3 contains 14 residues. Written as DNA, the CDR3 is TGCGCCAGCAGCTTCGGGGAGAGGGTGCCTGAAGCTTTCTTT. Its protein product is CASSFGERVPEAFF.

The chain is built from TRBV10-3 and TRBJ2-2, with 9 nucleotides matching TRBD1. The germline V gene encodes CDR1 ENHRY and CDR2 SYGVKD. The V gene end was trimmed by 6 bases and the J gene end by 3 bases; junction bases not matched to a gene: 8. The CDR3 extends over 16 amino acids. CDR3 nucleotide sequence: TGTGCCATCAGGTCCGGGACAGGGATCGACACCGGGGAGCTGTTTTTT. Translating it yields CAIRSGTGIDTGELFF.

The V gene is TRBV6-5, the J gene TRBJ2-3, with no clear D. There are 11 residues in the CDR3. Germline V lookup: CDR1 MNHEY, CDR2 SVGAGI. V lost 4 bases to trimming and J lost 7 bases, with 6 bases between them. CDR3 sequence reads: CASSFGNTQYF. The CDR3 DNA sequence: TGTGCCAGCAGTTTCGGTAATACGCAGTATTTT.

The CDR3 is CASSEGLSEQYF. The DNA of the CDR3 is TGTGCCAGCAGTGAGGGGTTATCCGAGCAGTACTTC. The J gene is TRBJ2-7, the V gene TRBV2; D is unresolved. CDR3 size: 12 residues. The germline gives CDR1 SNHLY, CDR2 FYNNEI. V gave up 3 bases and J gave up 6 bases, with 9 bases separating them.

J is TRBJ2-7 and V is TRBV30; no definite D call. V was trimmed by 0 bases and J by 1 base, leaving 16 bases between them. This CDR3 has 16 residues. CDR1 GTSNPN and CDR2 SVGIG come from the germline V gene (reference sequence). Here the CDR3 DNA reads TGTGCCTGGAGTGTATCCCTCTCGGGCCCTTCCTACGAGCAGTACTTC. Translated: CAWSVSLSGPSYEQYF.

The table lists this clone with a few counts. The genes are TRBV27 and TRBJ1-5; TRBD1 aligns across 9 bases. V was clipped by 4 bases and J by 2 bases; unmatched bases: 6. CDR3 length: 16 residues. Germline V gene sequence: CDR1 MNHEY, CDR2 SMNVEV (reference sequence). CDR3: CASSSGQGLGNQPQHF. DNA of the CDR3: TGTGCCAGCAGTTCCGGACAGGGGTTGGGCAATCAGCCCCAGCATTTT.

This clone came up a few times. This chain uses TRBV10-3 with TRBJ1-2, with 8 bases identical to TRBD1. The CDR3 contains 14 residues. Per germline, CDR1 ENHRY and CDR2 SYGVKD. V was pared by 7 bases and J by 6 bases, with 10 bases of the junction left unmatched. CDR3 residues: CAITPGQGSDGYTF. In nucleotides, the CDR3 is TGTGCCATCACCCCTGGACAGGGTTCCGATGGCTACACCTTC.

V is TRBV14 and J is TRBJ1-3; D is unclear. V shed 6 bases and J shed 0 bases, with 9 bases lying between them. Per the germline V gene, CDR1 is SGHDN and CDR2 is FVKESK. The CDR3 is 14 amino acids. The CDR3 DNA reads as TGTGCCAGCAGGAGAGGGAGCTCTGGAAACACCATATATTTT. It yields the protein CASRRGSSGNTIYF.

The rearrangement joins TRBV6-6 to TRBJ2-7, with unresolved D. Germline lookup yields CDR1 MNHNY and CDR2 SVGAGI (reference sequence). The germline V and J ends were trimmed by 2 bases and 7 bases, with 9 bases remaining between them. This CDR3 spans 12 amino acids. The CDR3 nucleotides are TGTGCCAGCAGTTACGATTTGAAAGAGCAGTACTTC. This encodes CASSYDLKEQYF.

The chain links TRBV6-5 to TRBJ2-7; 13 positions agree with TRBD2. The V gene's germline CDR1 is MNHEY and CDR2 SVGAGI. V shed 6 bases and J 2 bases; nucleotides not matched to a gene: 4. CDR3 length equals 15 residues. The CDR3, as DNA: TGTGCCAGCAGGGGAGGGACTAGCGGGACCTACGAGCAGTACTTC. Encoded protein: CASRGGTSGTYEQYF.

A single count supports this clone. The J gene is TRBJ2-6, the V gene TRBV4-1, with D possibly TRBD1 on 6 matching bases. This CDR3 region has 16 residues. CDR1 is MGHRA, CDR2 YSYEKL, per germline. The V and J ends lost 2 bases and 4 bases respectively, with 12 bases between them. Written as DNA, the CDR3 is TGCGCCAGCAGCCAACCAGGACAGTTCGGGGCCAACGTCCTGACTTTC. Protein: CASSQPGQFGANVLTF.

V and J are TRBV5-1 and TRBJ2-7; a weak D match, TRBD2 (5 bases). Trimming took off 2 bases at V and 5 bases at J, with 5 bases between the two ends. The CDR3 length is 11 residues. CDR1 is SGHRS and CDR2 is YFSETQ in the germline V gene. As DNA, the CDR3 is TGCGCCAGCAGCTTCGGGGACGAGCAGTACTTC. Protein sequence: CASSFGDEQYF.

This chain joins TRBV6-5 and TRBJ1-4; no clear D gene. CDR3 size: 14 residues. CDR1 MNHEY and CDR2 SVGAGI come from the germline V gene. V dropped 5 bases and J dropped 2 bases, with 9 bases sitting between them. The CDR3 loop reads CASSPLGTNEKLFF. In nucleotides, the CDR3 is TGTGCCAGCAGTCCCCTGGGTACTAATGAAAAACTGTTTTTT.

This clone was picked up a small number of times. This chain links TRBV28 with TRBJ1-4; maybe TRBD1 (5 bases). The length of the CDR3 is 18 residues. V gave up 6 bases and J gave up 0 bases, with 20 bases separating them. The germline CDR1 and CDR2 sequences are MDHEN and SYDVKM. CDR3 protein: CASRDRDRVSATNEKLFF. The CDR3 DNA reads as TGTGCCAGCAGGGACCGGGACCGCGTTTCCGCAACTAATGAAAAACTGTTTTTT.

Only one count was recorded for this clone. The chain uses TRBV6-5 and TRBJ2-3; D is uncertain. Trimming removed 10 bases from V and 2 bases from J, with 13 bases in between. The CDR3 spans 13 residues. In germline, CDR1 is MNHEY, CDR2 SVGAGI. CDR3 bases: TGTGCCACCTCCAAGGACCTCACAGATACGCAGTATTTT. Translation: CATSKDLTDTQYF.

The chain combines TRBV5-6 with TRBJ2-4; TRBD1 matches at 8 bases. The CDR3 is made up of 15 amino acids. Trimming cost V 3 bases and J 8 bases; bases outside gene matches: 10. Germline loops: CDR1 SGHDT, CDR2 YYEEEE. The CDR3 sequence: CASSSAGTGRDIQYF. The CDR3 nucleotides read TGTGCCAGCAGCTCCGCCGGGACAGGCAGGGACATTCAGTACTTC.

V gene TRBV15 combines with J gene TRBJ2-2; maybe TRBD2 (5 bases). This CDR3 has 13 residues. The germline V gene has CDR1 LNHNV and CDR2 YYDKDF (reference sequence). V shed 8 bases and J shed 2 bases, with 9 bases lying between them. This chain's CDR3 is CATGLLNTGELFF. The CDR3 DNA reads TGTGCCACCGGACTTCTTAACACCGGGGAGCTGTTTTTT.

Only a few counts were recorded for this clone. This chain connects TRBV7-3 to TRBJ2-3; unclear D gene. CDR1 and CDR2 from the germline V gene are SGHTA and FQGTGA. This CDR3 region has 13 residues. V was clipped by 2 bases and J by 1 base, with 4 bases between them. The CDR3 region is CASSLLGTDTQYF. DNA for the CDR3: TGTGCCAGCAGCTTACTAGGCACAGATACGCAGTATTTT.

The CDR3 nucleotides read TGTGCCAGCAGCCCCGATCGGGTCCCAGATACGCAGTATTTT. Translating it yields CASSPDRVPDTQYF. This sequence joins TRBV9 and TRBJ2-3; D is ambiguous. There are 14 residues in the CDR3. Germline values: CDR1 SGDLS, CDR2 YYNGEE. The V end lost 4 bases, the J end lost 4 bases, and 13 bases lay between the germline ends.

The chain joins TRBV2 to TRBJ2-1; D is possibly TRBD2 (5 bases). Trimming stripped 2 bases from V and 10 bases from J, with 9 bases between. Germline V CDR1 and CDR2: SNHLY, FYNNEI. CDR3 length: 12 amino acids. In DNA form, the CDR3 reads TGTGCCAGCAGTGAACGCGGGCTAGAGCAGTTCTTC. Translated, it gives CASSERGLEQFF.